A selection of T cell receptor beta chains follows, all from one sample in a study of blood T cells in healthy people across ages. TCRdb analysed the 5' RACE reads with MiXCR anew, one entry per CDR3 protein. This repertoire shows approximately 580,000 distinct CDR3 sequences, 24% found once; its top ten account for 7.5% to 9%. These same data were also listed under a study on T cells of mothers and their children.

Sequencing used blood. These receptor sequences come from a boy aged 5-17 years in good health. Both conserved end residues are part of each CDR3. D genes are given only for firm matches. Only part of the rows carry a size: once, few, many, or a class if the clone is expanded.

length,V,J,D,size,DNA,CDR3
16,TRBV4-1,TRBJ2-5,TRBD1,many,TGCGCCAGCAGCCAACACCCGGGACAGGGGTCAGAGACCCAGTACTTC,CASSQHPGQGSETQYF
16,TRBV5-1,TRBJ2-3,TRBD2,many,TGCGCCAGCAGCCTCGGGACTAGCGCGGTCACAGATACGCAGTATTTT,CASSLGTSAVTDTQYF
15,TRBV6-2/TRBV6-3,TRBJ2-7,NA,NA,TGTGCCAGCAATAGGGACATCGATAGCTCCTACGAGCAGTACTTC,CASNRDIDSSYEQYF
14,TRBV5-1,TRBJ2-1,NA,few,TGCGCCAGCAGCCTTCCGTGGGGTGACAATGAGCAGTTCTTC,CASSLPWGDNEQFF
13,TRBV10-3,TRBJ2-7,NA,NA,TGTGCCATCAGTGATACAGGCTCCTACGAGCAGTACTTC,CAISDTGSYEQYF
13,TRBV6-5,TRBJ1-2,NA,NA,TGTGCCAGCCAGCAGGTCTTCGGCTATGGCTACACCTTC,CASQQVFGYGYTF
16,TRBV4-3,TRBJ2-6,NA,NA,TGCGCCAGCAGCCTGAGGGACGGGCCTGGGGCCAACGTCCTGACTTTC,CASSLRDGPGANVLTF
14,TRBV12-3/TRBV12-4,TRBJ2-3,NA,few,TGTGCCAGCAGTTCTGTGTTAGCGGCAGATACGCAGTATTTT,CASSSVLAADTQYF
12,TRBV28,TRBJ2-4,NA,NA,TGTGCCAGCAGTTTCCCCGGGACCATTCAGTACTTC,CASSFPGTIQYF
16,TRBV19,TRBJ1-5,TRBD1,NA,TGTGCCAGTAGTCCGCGGGACAGGGGGACCAATCAGCCCCAGCATTTT,CASSPRDRGTNQPQHF
11,TRBV7-9,TRBJ2-4,NA,many,TGTGCCAGCAGCGACGTGGACATTCAGTACTTC,CASSDVDIQYF
16,TRBV4-3,TRBJ1-5,NA,NA,TGCGCCAGCAGCCAAGATGGGACGCAGGGGACTCAGCCCCAGCATTTT,CASSQDGTQGTQPQHF
14,TRBV7-8,TRBJ1-1,NA,NA,TGTGCCAGCAGCTTAGTCCTCCCTAACACTGAAGCTTTCTTT,CASSLVLPNTEAFF
15,TRBV10-3,TRBJ2-1,NA,few,TGTGCCATCAGTGAAGGACGGACCACCTACAATGAGCAGTTCTTC,CAISEGRTTYNEQFF
14,TRBV28,TRBJ2-1,TRBD2,few,TGTGCCAGCAGTTTATGGCGGGGGGAGGTTGAGCAGTTCTTC,CASSLWRGEVEQFF
14,TRBV20-1,TRBJ1-5,TRBD1,few,TGCAGTGCTAGAGGGTGGGACAGTAATCAGCCCCAGCATTTT,CSARGWDSNQPQHF
13,TRBV29-1,TRBJ2-7,NA,NA,TGCAGCGTTGAGACAGGAGAAGACTACGAGCAGTACTTC,CSVETGEDYEQYF
15,TRBV28,TRBJ2-7,TRBD2,NA,TGTGCCAGCAGTTTTCCGCGGGAGGGTTCCTACGAGCAGTACTTC,CASSFPREGSYEQYF
14,TRBV12-3/TRBV12-4,TRBJ2-1,TRBD1,NA,TGTGCCAGCAGTTCCCCGCCAGGGGGCGATGAGCAGTTCTTC,CASSSPPGGDEQFF